The present entry profiles one T cell receptor beta chain with its context. What it recognizes is unknown. This entry is derived from a study of cytomegalovirus exposure and HLA in healthy donors. Study in general: The 120 validation repertoires, a later analysis reported, used the same platform as the approximately 730 repertoires from the first cohort.

Notes on the study in general: Researchers counted roughly 150 TCR beta chains as cytomegalovirus-associated. Rare TCR sequences predominated, though certain public TCRs were found in many donors.

Libraries were prepared by immunoSEQ multiplex PCR; TCRdb keeps only in-frame clonotypes and omits some of them. The sample lists about 120,000 clones, 89% occurring once. This CDR3 is 16 amino acids long. The junction had 12 bases not matched to a gene; V was cut back by 6 bases and J by 7 bases. Germline values: CDR1 LNHDA, CDR2 SQIVND (reference sequence). The source is a woman between 18 and 29 years old in good health and CMV-seronegative. Sequencing input: PBMCs. The chain links TRBV19 to TRBJ1-4; 9 bases agree with TRBD1. The CDR3 sequence: CASSEGSGTGSEKLFF. The CDR3, as DNA: TGTGCCAGTAGCGAGGGGTCCGGGACAGGGTCTGAAAAACTGTTTTTT.